This T cell receptor beta chain was retrieved from a study of T-cell reconstitution after alpha-beta-depleted transplantation in children. Whole-study findings and limits: One year after transplant, T-cell counts and diversity came mostly from newly produced T cells.

This sample's TCRbeta library carried unique molecular identifier barcodes. TCRdb analysed the PCR reads with MiXCR anew, one entry per CDR3 protein. The table includes about 210,000 distinct CDR3 sequences, roughly 18% detected once. As to this clonotype: What it binds is not known.

The receptor was isolated from a male patient between 2 and 10 years old who had a stem cell transplant for acute lymphoblastic leukemia, so the T cells may come from the graft donor. The sample in question was PBMCs, mostly from graft donor cells, obtained 360 days after TCRalphabeta/CD19-depleted stem cell transplant.

The CDR3 spells CAWSVIGGGTEAFF. The CDR3 DNA follows: TGTGCCTGGAGTGTCATCGGAGGGGGCACTGAAGCTTTCTTT. The chain couples TRBV30 to TRBJ1-1, with D perhaps matching TRBD1 (6 bases). The CDR3 extends over 14 amino acids. Germline V CDR1 and CDR2: GTSNPN, SVGIG (reference sequence). The ends were cut back, 0 bases at V and 4 bases at J, with 12 bases in the middle.